This T cell receptor beta chain stems from a study of blood T cells in healthy people across ages. General observations from the study: Naive CD4+ cell counts and diversity both ran higher in long-lived than in aged donors.

CDR3 size: 14 residues. Germline V gene lookup returns CDR1 SGHTA and CDR2 FQGNSA. V was trimmed by 3 bases and J by 4 bases, leaving 13 bases between them. Then a second PCR, running roughly 7 to 11 cycles, was carried out with a sample-barcoded 5' primer and a J-beta primer mix. TCRdb reprocessed the 5' RACE reads with MiXCR, giving one entry per CDR3 protein. There are hundreds of thousands of distinct CDR3 sequences in the sample; around two fifths occur only once, and under 20% lies in the top ten. Drawn from each donor were approximately 9.5 milliliters of peripheral blood. At least 6 million PBMCs were isolated per sample. Regarding this clonotype: The target antigen is unknown.

The chain has TRBV7-2 and TRBJ2-7; D gene unclear. The sequencing sample was made of blood. This TCR came from a man aged 60 to 75 in good health. CDR3 residues: CASSFGSQWYEQYF. DNA for the CDR3: TGTGCCAGCAGCTTCGGCTCCCAGTGGTACGAGCAGTACTTC.